What follows are 16 T cell receptor beta chains derived from one specimen sequenced in a study of blood T cell repertoires in COVID-19. TCRdb's copy holds only in-frame clones and misses some; the assay was immunoSEQ multiplex PCR. The table has roughly 160,000 clones, over 70% seen once. The material sequenced was PBMCs or T cells enriched from blood (not recorded which). The receptors shown here come from a woman between 40 and 55 years old with acute COVID-19.

The rearrangement uses TRBV14 and TRBJ2-1, with 13 bases that match TRBD2. The CDR3 is made up of 15 amino acids. V gave up 4 bases and J gave up 9 bases; unmatched junction bases: 6. The germline V gene has CDR1 SGHDN and CDR2 FVKESK. In nucleotides, the CDR3 is TGTGCCAGCAGCCTGTGGACTAGCGGGAGTGCTGAGCAGTTCTTC. Its translation: CASSLWTSGSAEQFF. The whole variable domain, filled in from reference TRBV14 and TRBJ2-1, reads EAGVTQFPSHSVIEKGQTVTLRCDPISGHDNLYWYRRVMGKEIKFLLHFVKESKQDESGMPNNRFLAERTGGTYSTLKVQPAELEDSGVYFCASSLWTSGSAEQFFGPGTRLTVL.

CDR3: CASSWSARDSTYNEQFF. CDR3 in DNA: TGCGCCAGCAGCTGGTCGGCCCGGGACAGTACCTACAATGAGCAGTTCTTC. The V call is TRBV5-1, the J call TRBJ2-1; 7 positions match TRBD1. Germline assignment: CDR1 SGHRS and CDR2 YFSETQ. This CDR3 contains 17 residues. Trimming took 3 bases from V and 2 from J; bases not matched to a gene: 11.

This clone occurred once. This chain joins TRBV6-2 or TRBV6-3 and TRBJ2-3; 10 bases match TRBD2. In germline, CDR1 is MNHEY, CDR2 SVGEGT. V lost 0 bases to trimming and J lost 6 bases; unmatched junction nucleotides: 12. This CDR3 spans 18 amino acids. CDR3 region: CASSYSLISGGAVDTQYF. The CDR3 coding sequence is TGTGCCAGCAGTTACTCACTAATCAGCGGGGGGGCCGTGGATACGCAGTATTTT.

The chain couples TRBV6-5 to TRBJ2-1, with 9 nucleotides matching TRBD2. Germline CDR1 is MNHEY and CDR2 is SVGAGI. This CDR3 comprises 16 residues. J lost 6 bases, V lost 3 bases, and 9 bases had no gene match. The CDR3 sequence is CASSYGSAGGFNEQFF. In nucleotides, the CDR3 is TGTGCCAGCAGTTATGGGTCGGCGGGAGGGTTCAATGAGCAGTTCTTC.

The genes are TRBV7-9 and TRBJ2-2, with D tentatively TRBD2 (6 bases). This CDR3 has 13 amino acids. V lost 3 bases to trimming and J lost 5 bases, with 7 bases between them. Germline loops: CDR1 SEHNR, CDR2 FQNEAQ (reference sequence). The CDR3 nucleotides read TGTGCCAGCAGCTTGGAGGGGACCGGGGAGCTGTTTTTT. Residues: CASSLEGTGELFF. The entire variable domain, with the rest obtained from reference TRBV7-9 and TRBJ2-2, is as follows: DTGVSQNPRHKITKRGQNVTFRCDPISEHNRLYWYRQTLGQGPEFLTYFQNEAQLEKSRLLSDRFSAERPKGSFSTLEIQRTEQGDSAMYLCASSLEGTGELFFGEGSRLTVL.

This chain links TRBV7-9 with TRBJ2-3; D unresolved. Trimming took off 7 bases at V and 3 bases at J, with 17 bases between the two ends. CDR3 length equals 15 residues. The germline gives CDR1 SEHNR, CDR2 FQNEAQ (reference sequence). For the CDR3, the DNA is TGTGCCAGCACCCCGGGTGGATTCGAGACAGATACGCAGTATTTT. Protein product: CASTPGGFETDTQYF.

This clone occurred a few times. The chain employs TRBV4-1 and TRBJ2-5, with 13 bases lining up with TRBD2. This CDR3 comprises 18 residues. CDR1 MGHRA and CDR2 YSYEKL come from the germline V gene. Losses at the gene ends were 1 base for V and 9 bases for J; bases not matched to a gene: 14. CDR3 sequence reads: CASSQGTSGSRDSLAQYF. DNA for the CDR3: TGCGCCAGCAGCCAAGGGACTAGCGGGAGTAGGGACTCGTTGGCCCAGTACTTC.

The chain joins TRBV2 to TRBJ1-1; a weak D match, TRBD1 (5 bases). In germline, CDR1 is SNHLY, CDR2 FYNNEI. Trimming stripped 7 bases from V and 10 bases from J, with 16 bases between. CDR3 size: 12 residues. CDR3 amino acids: CASIGPGAGAFF. CDR3 nucleotide sequence: TGTGCCAGCATAGGGCCTGGGGCCGGAGCTTTCTTT.

In this sample, this clone turned up a few times. The V call is TRBV9, the J call TRBJ1-3; tentative D call: TRBD1 (5 bases). Germline V lookup: CDR1 SGDLS, CDR2 YYNGEE. Trimming shortened V by 2 bases and J by 3 bases, and 9 bases separated the two germline ends. This CDR3 has 14 amino acids. The CDR3 is CASSVGQGGNTIYF. CDR3 coding DNA: TGTGCCAGCAGCGTTGGGCAGGGTGGAAACACCATATATTTT.

The gene calls are TRBV7-3 and TRBJ2-1, with 8 bases fitting TRBD1. Germline CDR1 is SGHTA and CDR2 is FQGTGA. The CDR3 runs to 14 residues. The J segment lost 9 bases and the V segment lost 5 bases, leaving 9 bases of the junction unmatched. The CDR3 reads CASSQRQGWGEQFF. Here the CDR3 DNA reads TGTGCCAGCAGCCAGCGACAGGGGTGGGGTGAGCAGTTCTTC.

This chain connects TRBV6-5 to TRBJ1-2; D may be TRBD1 (5 bases). V was pared by 6 bases and J by 1 base, with 6 bases between. This CDR3 contains 12 residues. The V gene's germline CDR1 is MNHEY and CDR2 SVGAGI. As DNA, the CDR3 is TGTGCCAGCAGAGACAGTAACTATGGCTACACCTTC. This translates into CASRDSNYGYTF.

This clone has more than one count but fewer than ten. The J gene is TRBJ1-2, the V gene TRBV7-9; D may be TRBD1 (5 bases). The ends were cut back, 3 bases at V and 8 bases at J, with 10 bases in the middle. The germline V gene has CDR1 SEHNR and CDR2 FQNEAQ (reference sequence). CDR3 size: 12 residues. CDR3 bases: TGTGCCAGCAGCTTCAGGGAGGAGGGCTACACCTTC. Its protein product is CASSFREEGYTF.

This sequence joins TRBV7-9 and TRBJ1-2; 9 positions match TRBD1. With 3 bases clipped from V and 4 bases from J, the junction kept 9 bases outside the gene matches. The germline V gene encodes CDR1 SEHNR and CDR2 FQNEAQ (reference sequence). There are 16 residues in the CDR3. The DNA of the CDR3 is TGTGCCAGCAGCTTCTCGCAGGACAGGGGTATCTATGGCTACACCTTC. It yields the protein CASSFSQDRGIYGYTF.

The chain carries TRBV15 and TRBJ2-7, with D possibly matching TRBD2 (6 bases). This CDR3 has 15 amino acids. With 3 bases removed from V and 0 bases from J, the gap between germline ends came to 12 bases. Germline CDR1 LNHNV, CDR2 YYDKDF (reference sequence). CDR3 in DNA: TGTGCCACCAGCAGGGAGGGACCGACCTCCTACGAGCAGTACTTC. Translated, it gives CATSREGPTSYEQYF.

This chain connects TRBV6-1 to TRBJ1-2; 8 bases line up with TRBD1. J lost 4 bases, V lost 0 bases, and 1 base had no gene match. The germline CDR1 and CDR2 sequences are MNHNS and SASEGT. The CDR3 extends over 14 amino acids. CDR3 in amino acids: CASSEAGTGYGYTF. In nucleotides, the CDR3 is TGTGCCAGCAGTGAAGCGGGGACAGGCTATGGCTACACCTTC.

This rearrangement joins TRBV5-1 to TRBJ1-2; 7 nucleotides line up with TRBD1. This CDR3 region has 12 residues. Germline trimming cut 4 bases from V and 6 bases from J; bases unmatched to any gene: 3. Germline CDR1 reads SGHRS; CDR2 reads YFSETQ. The DNA for the CDR3 is TGCGCCAGCAGCCTACAGGGGAATGGCTACACCTTC. This sequence encodes CASSLQGNGYTF.